This record looks at one T cell receptor beta chain sequence and its context. Its antigen is currently unknown. What was amplified from RNA transcripts were TCR beta CDR3 regions. With the HTBI primer set, the TCR CDR3 went through a first round of RT-PCR. TCRdb re-called the multiplex PCR reads through MiXCR, storing one row per CDR3 protein. The table has fewer than 650,000 distinct CDR3 sequences, 14% seen once. The sample comes from a study of T cells in Graves' hyperthyroidism and ophthalmopathy. Study-level points and caveats: Among clonotypes expanded in thyroid above 0.001, most were also found in blood. In validation, the model predicted ophthalmopathy. These predictions came a median about 6.5 months before onset.

CDR1 is LGHNA and CDR2 is YSLEER in the germline V gene. The CDR3 contains 22 residues. V lost 0 bases to trimming and J lost 1 base; unmatched junction nucleotides: 19. The chain couples TRBV4-3 to TRBJ2-3, with TRBD2 identical over 10 bases. The source of this sequence is a woman aged 18-30 years with Graves' ophthalmopathy. The sample was blood. The CDR3 sequence: CASSQDLTGMLAGAPRTDTQYF. The CDR3 DNA reads as TGCGCCAGCAGCCAAGATCTTACCGGGATGCTAGCGGGAGCACCACGCACAGATACGCAGTATTTT.